The 9 T cell receptor beta chains below were found in one sample sequenced in a study of blood T cell repertoires in COVID-19. Measured with immunoSEQ multiplex PCR; TCRdb has only the in-frame clones, and not every one. The data hold 250,000 to 350,000 clones, with about four fifths observed a single time. The sequencing sample was made of peripheral blood. The receptors stem from a human donor with COVID-19, enrolled during active disease. The donor label of this sample is uncertain.

Only one count was recorded for this clone. The chain joins TRBV29-1 to TRBJ2-7, with 11 positions matching TRBD2. Germline CDR1 SQVTM, CDR2 ANQGSEA. This CDR3 has 11 residues. Unmatched junction bases numbered 2, after V lost 7 bases and J lost 6 bases. CDR3 DNA sequence: TGCAGCGGGGGGACTAGCGGCGAGCAGTACTTC. Translating gives CSGGTSGEQYF.

This rearrangement joins TRBV7-2 to TRBJ1-5; D unresolved. The CDR3 runs 14 residues. V lost 3 bases and J 7 bases, leaving 13 bases between the germline ends. The germline gives CDR1 SGHTA, CDR2 FQGNSA. In DNA, the CDR3 is TGTGCCAGCAGCTTTTCGGGATATTACCAGCCCCAGCATTTT. It is translated as CASSFSGYYQPQHF.

This clone was picked up one time. This chain connects TRBV19 to TRBJ2-5; D not resolved. V was clipped by 0 bases and J by 2 bases, with 7 bases between them. This CDR3 has 14 residues. The germline V gene has CDR1 LNHDA and CDR2 SQIVND (reference sequence). Here the CDR3 reads CASSIEYSQETQYF. The CDR3 nucleotides are TGTGCCAGTAGTATAGAATACAGTCAAGAGACCCAGTACTTC.

A single count supports this clone. The genes are TRBV5-1 and TRBJ1-2, with 9 bases that match TRBD1. The CDR3 covers 14 residues. J lost 8 bases, V lost 4 bases, and 9 bases had no gene match. In germline, CDR1 is SGHRS, CDR2 YFSETQ. CDR3 in DNA: TGCGCCAGCAGCAGACCGGGACAGGGTGAAGGCTACACCTTC. Protein sequence: CASSRPGQGEGYTF.

The J gene is TRBJ1-5, the V gene TRBV5-1, with 7 bases fitting TRBD1. The CDR3 totals 16 residues. V gave up 0 bases and J gave up 6 bases; unmatched junction bases: 9. The germline V gene has CDR1 SGHRS and CDR2 YFSETQ. CDR3 in amino acids: CASSLDGDSGFQPQHF. For the CDR3, the DNA is TGCGCCAGCAGCTTGGACGGGGACAGTGGATTTCAGCCCCAGCATTTT.

The V gene is TRBV19, the J gene TRBJ1-1; D is ambiguous. This CDR3 contains 11 residues. The germline V gene encodes CDR1 LNHDA and CDR2 SQIVND (reference sequence). V gave up 3 bases and J gave up 5 bases, with 4 bases separating them. This CDR3 is CASSMRTEAFF. The CDR3 DNA follows: TGTGCCAGTAGTATGAGGACTGAAGCTTTCTTT.

The chain joins TRBV7-9 to TRBJ1-3, with TRBD1 matching 8 bases. V gave up 5 bases and J gave up 3 bases; unmatched junction bases: 6. This CDR3 is built from 15 residues. Germline CDR1 SEHNR, CDR2 FQNEAQ (reference sequence). Here the CDR3 DNA reads TGTGCCAGCAGCGCGACGACAGGGGATGGAAACACCATATATTTT. Protein product: CASSATTGDGNTIYF.

The rearrangement links TRBV18 to TRBJ2-1; the D gene is possibly TRBD2 (6 bases). The CDR3 extends over 17 amino acids. V was pared by 2 bases and J by 7 bases, with 21 bases between. From germline, CDR1 is KGHSH and CDR2 LQKENI. The CDR3 DNA is TGTGCCAGCTCACCAAGAGGGCCCTTTAGCGGAATTAATGAGCAGTTCTTC. The encoded protein is CASSPRGPFSGINEQFF.

The chain uses TRBV5-4 and TRBJ2-3; TRBD1 matches at 11 bases. The J segment lost 6 bases and the V segment lost 6 bases, leaving 6 bases of the junction unmatched. The CDR3 length is 14 residues. Germline V gene lookup returns CDR1 SGHNT and CDR2 YYREEE (reference sequence). The CDR3 DNA reads TGTGCCAGCACCCGGACAGGGGGCCTGGATACGCAGTATTTT. Amino acid sequence: CASTRTGGLDTQYF.